The clone carrying this T cell receptor (beta chain) was recorded many times. Reliance was placed on clinical symptoms, serum thyroxine, TRAb, thyroid ultrasound and orbital computed tomography for diagnosis. The data were taken from a study of Graves' ophthalmopathy and Graves' hyperthyroidism. Investigators amplified TCR beta CDR3 regions from RNA transcripts. HTBI primers were employed in first-round RT-PCR, then a second-round multiplex PCR followed. From the multiplex PCR reads, TCRdb called clonotypes with MiXCR, one entry per CDR3 protein. The sample contains about 370,000 distinct CDR3 sequences, about 15% of which appear only once. The V gene's germline CDR1 is SQVTM and CDR2 ANQGSEA. V was pared by 4 bases and J by 0 bases, with 9 bases between. The CDR3 has 13 amino acids.

The genes are TRBV29-1 and TRBJ1-1; D ambiguous. Sequencing was carried out using peripheral blood. This TCR was sampled from an adult woman with stable Graves' hyperthyroidism. This CDR3 reads CSVASEMNTEAFF. The CDR3 bases are TGCAGCGTTGCATCGGAAATGAACACTGAAGCTTTCTTT.